This TCR beta chain was identified in a study of blood T cell repertoires in COVID-19. In the study overall: Collection of acute and convalescent COVID-19 samples took place in the United States, Italy and Spain. PBMCs, B-cell-depleted T cells, or T cells provided the cDNA or gDNA that made up the material.

Clones were read by immunoSEQ multiplex PCR, and TCRdb kept only the in-frame ones, dropping some. Among 210,000 or so clones listed, over 75% were seen once. This TCR came from a man younger than 40 with acute COVID-19. Sequencing input: PBMCs or T cells enriched from blood (not recorded which).

Here the CDR3 reads CASRRDLYEQYF. The CDR3 coding sequence is TGTGCCAGCAGGCGGGACTTGTACGAGCAGTACTTC. This chain links TRBV12-3 or TRBV12-4 with TRBJ2-7; weak D call: TRBD2 (6 bases). Trimming removed 6 bases at V and 4 bases at J, with 10 bases between. The CDR3 has 12 amino acids.